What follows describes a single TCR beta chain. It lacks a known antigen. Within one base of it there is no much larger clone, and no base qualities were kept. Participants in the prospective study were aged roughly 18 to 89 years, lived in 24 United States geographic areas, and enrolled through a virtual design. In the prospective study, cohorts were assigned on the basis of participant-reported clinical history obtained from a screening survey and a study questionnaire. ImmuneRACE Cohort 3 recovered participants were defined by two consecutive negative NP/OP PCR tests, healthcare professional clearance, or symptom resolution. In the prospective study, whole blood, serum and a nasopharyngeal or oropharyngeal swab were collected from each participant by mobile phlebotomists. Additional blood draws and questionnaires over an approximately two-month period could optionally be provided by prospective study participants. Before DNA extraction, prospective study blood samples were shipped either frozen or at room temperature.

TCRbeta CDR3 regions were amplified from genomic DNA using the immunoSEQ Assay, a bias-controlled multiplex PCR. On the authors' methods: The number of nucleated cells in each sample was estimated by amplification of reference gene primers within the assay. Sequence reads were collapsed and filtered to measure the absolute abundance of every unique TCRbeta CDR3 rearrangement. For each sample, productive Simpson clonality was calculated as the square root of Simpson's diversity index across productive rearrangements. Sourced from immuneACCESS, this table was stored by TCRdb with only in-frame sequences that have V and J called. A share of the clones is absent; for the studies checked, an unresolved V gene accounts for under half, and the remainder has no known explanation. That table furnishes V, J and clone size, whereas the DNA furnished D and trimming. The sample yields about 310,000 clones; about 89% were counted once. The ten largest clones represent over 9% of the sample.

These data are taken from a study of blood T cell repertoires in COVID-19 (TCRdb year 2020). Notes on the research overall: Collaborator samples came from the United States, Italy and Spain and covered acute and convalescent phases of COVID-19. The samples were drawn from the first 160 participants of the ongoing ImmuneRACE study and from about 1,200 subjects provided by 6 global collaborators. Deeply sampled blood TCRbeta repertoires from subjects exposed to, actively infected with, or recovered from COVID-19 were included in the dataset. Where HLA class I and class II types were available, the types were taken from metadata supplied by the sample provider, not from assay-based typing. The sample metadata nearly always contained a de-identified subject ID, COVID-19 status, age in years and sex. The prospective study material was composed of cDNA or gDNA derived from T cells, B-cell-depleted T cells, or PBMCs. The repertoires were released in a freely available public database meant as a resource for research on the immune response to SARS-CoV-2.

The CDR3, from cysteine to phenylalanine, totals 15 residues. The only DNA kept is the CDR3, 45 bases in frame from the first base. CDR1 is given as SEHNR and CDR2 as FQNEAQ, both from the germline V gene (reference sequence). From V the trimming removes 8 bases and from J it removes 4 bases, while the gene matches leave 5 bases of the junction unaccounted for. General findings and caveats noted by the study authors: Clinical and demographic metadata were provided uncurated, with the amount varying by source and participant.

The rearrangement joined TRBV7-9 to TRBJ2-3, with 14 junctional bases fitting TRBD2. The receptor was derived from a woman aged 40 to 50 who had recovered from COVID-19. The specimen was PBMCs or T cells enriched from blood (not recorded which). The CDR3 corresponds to CASEKGLAGADTQYF. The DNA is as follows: TGTGCCAGCGAGAAGGGACTAGCGGGAGCAGATACGCAGTATTTT. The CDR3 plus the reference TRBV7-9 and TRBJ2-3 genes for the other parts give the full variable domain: DTGVSQNPRHKITKRGQNVTFRCDPISEHNRLYWYRQTLGQGPEFLTYFQNEAQLEKSRLLSDRFSAERPKGSFSTLEIQRTEQGDSAMYLCASEKGLAGADTQYFGPGTRLTVL.